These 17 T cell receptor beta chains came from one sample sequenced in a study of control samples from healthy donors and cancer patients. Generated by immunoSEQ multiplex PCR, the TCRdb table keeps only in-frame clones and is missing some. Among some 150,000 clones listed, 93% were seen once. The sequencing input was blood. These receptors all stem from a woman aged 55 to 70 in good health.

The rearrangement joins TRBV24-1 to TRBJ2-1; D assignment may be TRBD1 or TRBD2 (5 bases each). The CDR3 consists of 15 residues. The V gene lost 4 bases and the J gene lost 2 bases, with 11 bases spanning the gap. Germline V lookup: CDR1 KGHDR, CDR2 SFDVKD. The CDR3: CATSETGRPYNEQFF. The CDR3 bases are TGTGCCACCAGTGAAACGGGGCGCCCCTACAATGAGCAGTTCTTC.

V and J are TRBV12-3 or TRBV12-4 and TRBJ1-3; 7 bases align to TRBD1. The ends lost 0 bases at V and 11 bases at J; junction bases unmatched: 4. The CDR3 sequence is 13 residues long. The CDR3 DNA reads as TGTGCCAGCAGTTTAGCGGCCCAGGGGGCCATATATTTT. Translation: CASSLAAQGAIYF.

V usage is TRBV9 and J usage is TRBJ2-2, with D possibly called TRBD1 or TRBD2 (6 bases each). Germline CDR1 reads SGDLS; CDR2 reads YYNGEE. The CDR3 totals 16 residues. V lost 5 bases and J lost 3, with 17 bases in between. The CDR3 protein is CASRKEGGAYTGELFF. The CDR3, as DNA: TGTGCCAGCAGAAAAGAGGGGGGCGCGTACACCGGGGAGCTGTTTTTT.

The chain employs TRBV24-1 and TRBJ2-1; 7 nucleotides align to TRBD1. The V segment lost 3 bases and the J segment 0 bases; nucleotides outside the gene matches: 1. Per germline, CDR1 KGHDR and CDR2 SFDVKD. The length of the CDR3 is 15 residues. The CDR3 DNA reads TGTGCCACCAGTGATCGGGACAGCTCCTACAATGAGCAGTTCTTC. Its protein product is CATSDRDSSYNEQFF.

Here the CDR3 reads CASSSVGQGQTGELFF. The CDR3 DNA follows: TGTGCCAGCAGCTCGGTCGGGCAGGGTCAGACCGGGGAGCTGTTTTTT. The gene calls are TRBV7-3 and TRBJ2-2; maybe TRBD1 (5 bases). Deletions cut 4 bases from V and 5 bases from J, with 17 bases between. CDR1 and CDR2 from the germline V gene are SGHTA and FQGTGA. The CDR3 length is 16 residues.

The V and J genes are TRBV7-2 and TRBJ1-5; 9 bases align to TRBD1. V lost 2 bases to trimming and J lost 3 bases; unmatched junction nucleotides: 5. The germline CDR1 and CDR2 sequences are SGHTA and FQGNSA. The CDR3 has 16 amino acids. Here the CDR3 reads CASSLQTGGINQPQHF. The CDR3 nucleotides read TGTGCCAGCAGCTTACAAACAGGGGGCATCAATCAGCCCCAGCATTTT. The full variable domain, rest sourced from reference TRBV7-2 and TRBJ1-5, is GAGVSQSPSNKVTEKGKDVELRCDPISGHTALYWYRQSLGQGLEFLIYFQGNSAPDKSGLPSDRFSAERTGGSVSTLTIQRTQQEDSAVYLCASSLQTGGINQPQHFGDGTRLSIL.

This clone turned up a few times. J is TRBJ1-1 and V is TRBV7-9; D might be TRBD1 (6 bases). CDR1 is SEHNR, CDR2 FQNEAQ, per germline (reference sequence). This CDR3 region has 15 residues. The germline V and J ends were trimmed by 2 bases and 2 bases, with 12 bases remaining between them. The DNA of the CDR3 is TGTGCCAGCAGCTTAACTAGACAGGATAACACTGAAGCTTTCTTT. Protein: CASSLTRQDNTEAFF.

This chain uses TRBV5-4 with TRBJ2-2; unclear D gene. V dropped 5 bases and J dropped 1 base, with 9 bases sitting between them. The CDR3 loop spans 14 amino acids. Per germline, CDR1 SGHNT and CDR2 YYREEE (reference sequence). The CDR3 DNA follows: TGTGCCAGCAGAAAAGAGGAGAACACCGGGGAGCTGTTTTTT. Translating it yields CASRKEENTGELFF.

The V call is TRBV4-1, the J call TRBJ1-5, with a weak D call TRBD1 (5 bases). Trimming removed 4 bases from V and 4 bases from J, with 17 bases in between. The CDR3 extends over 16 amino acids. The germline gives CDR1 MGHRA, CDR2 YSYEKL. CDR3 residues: CASSPASGFANQPQHF. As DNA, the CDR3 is TGCGCCAGCAGCCCCGCGTCAGGGTTCGCAAATCAGCCCCAGCATTTT.

CDR3: CATPWLLYSNYGYTF. The CDR3, as DNA: TGTGCCACCCCGTGGCTATTATATTCCAACTATGGCTACACCTTC. J is TRBJ1-2 and V is TRBV24-1; D is undetermined. The germline V gene has CDR1 KGHDR and CDR2 SFDVKD. V was trimmed by 9 bases and J by 2 bases, leaving 18 bases between them. The CDR3 has 15 amino acids.

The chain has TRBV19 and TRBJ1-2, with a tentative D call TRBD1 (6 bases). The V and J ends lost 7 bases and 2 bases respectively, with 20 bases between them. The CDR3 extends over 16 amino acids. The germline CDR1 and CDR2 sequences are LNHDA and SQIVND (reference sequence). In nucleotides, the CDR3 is TGTGCCAGTACCTCCTTCGGGCAGGGGCGAAACTATGGCTACACCTTC. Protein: CASTSFGQGRNYGYTF.

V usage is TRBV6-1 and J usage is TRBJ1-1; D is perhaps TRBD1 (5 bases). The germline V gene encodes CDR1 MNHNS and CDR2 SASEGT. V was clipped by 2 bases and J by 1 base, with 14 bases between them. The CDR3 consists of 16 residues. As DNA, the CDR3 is TGTGCCAGCAGTGAATTCTGGGGCAGCTGGAACACTGAAGCTTTCTTT. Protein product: CASSEFWGSWNTEAFF.

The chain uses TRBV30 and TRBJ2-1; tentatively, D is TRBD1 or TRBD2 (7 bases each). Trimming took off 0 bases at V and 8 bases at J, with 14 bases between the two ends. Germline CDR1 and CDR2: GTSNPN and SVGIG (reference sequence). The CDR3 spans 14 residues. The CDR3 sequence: CAWSVPRGGDEQFF. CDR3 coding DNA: TGTGCCTGGAGTGTACCCAGGGGGGGCGATGAGCAGTTCTTC.

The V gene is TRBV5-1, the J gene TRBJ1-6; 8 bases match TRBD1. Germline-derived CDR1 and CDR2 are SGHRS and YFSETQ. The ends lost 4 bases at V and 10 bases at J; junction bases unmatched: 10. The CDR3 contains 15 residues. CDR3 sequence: CASSTDRASGSPLHF. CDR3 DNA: TGCGCCAGCAGCACGGACAGGGCTAGTGGATCACCCCTCCACTTT.

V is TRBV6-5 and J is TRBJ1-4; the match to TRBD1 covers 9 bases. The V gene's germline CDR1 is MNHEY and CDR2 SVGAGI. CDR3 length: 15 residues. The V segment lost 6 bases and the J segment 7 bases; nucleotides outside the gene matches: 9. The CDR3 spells CASSLRTGVIEKLFF. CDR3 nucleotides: TGTGCCAGCAGCCTAAGGACAGGGGTCATTGAAAAACTGTTTTTT.

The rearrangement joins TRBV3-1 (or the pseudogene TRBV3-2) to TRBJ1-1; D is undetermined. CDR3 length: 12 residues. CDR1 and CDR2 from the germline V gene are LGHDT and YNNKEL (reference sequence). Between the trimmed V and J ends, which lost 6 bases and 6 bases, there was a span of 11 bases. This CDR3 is CASRAKGSEAFF. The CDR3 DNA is TGTGCCAGCAGAGCCAAGGGTTCTGAAGCTTTCTTT.

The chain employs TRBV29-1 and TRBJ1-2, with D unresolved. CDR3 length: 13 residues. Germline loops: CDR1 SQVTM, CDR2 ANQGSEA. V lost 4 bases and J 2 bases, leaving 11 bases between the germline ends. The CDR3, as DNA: TGCAGCGTTGTCGTTCTGTCGAACTATGGCTACACCTTC. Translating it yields CSVVVLSNYGYTF.